Detailed here is one TCR beta chain. V trimming: 10 bases; J trimming: 0 bases; junction bases outside the gene matches: 5. This CDR3 is 14 amino acids long. Germline lookup yields CDR1 ENHRY and CDR2 SYGVKD. Using immunoSEQ multiplex PCR, the repertoire was profiled, and TCRdb retains in-frame clones only, with some absent. The table includes 180,000 or so clones, 86% detected once. The data were taken from a study of blood T cell repertoires in COVID-19. What was sequenced was peripheral blood. J is TRBJ2-1 and V is TRBV10-3; 8 bases are shared with TRBD1. The clonotype was recovered from a man aged 55 to 70 with acute or convalescent COVID-19. The CDR3 spells CATRTGSSYNEQFF. CDR3 nucleotide sequence: TGTGCCACCCGGACAGGGAGCTCCTACAATGAGCAGTTCTTC.